The 23 T cell receptor beta chains reported below all come from one sample, sequenced in a study of CD8+ T cells in alopecia areata (dated by TCRdb to 2017 to 2018). Library method: the immunoSEQ multiplex PCR assay. RNA was extracted from all samples and reverse transcribed into cDNA as template for TCR sequencing. Here the immuneACCESS table is served through TCRdb, limited to in-frame sequences with V and J called. Missing clones are a known gap in these copies; in checked studies unresolved V genes cover under half, and the rest lacks a known reason. The sample table lists some 170,000 clones, roughly 60% of them with a count of one. About 1.7% of the sample lies in the top ten. The sample's time point, from its label and the paper: baseline before oral tofacitinib. This specimen was CD4+ T cells sorted from blood, taken at week 0. The receptors were sampled from a human donor with alopecia areata.

The J gene is TRBJ2-7, the V gene TRBV7-9; no firm D call. Trimming left V 5 bases short and J 3 bases short, with 8 bases between. Germline V CDR1 and CDR2: SEHNR, FQNEAQ (reference sequence). The CDR3 contains 12 residues. The CDR3 loop is CASSGSYYEQYF. DNA for the CDR3: TGTGCCAGCAGCGGGTCCTACTACGAGCAGTACTTC.

CDR3 in amino acids: CSVGWEWETQYF. The CDR3 DNA is TGCAGCGTTGGGTGGGAATGGGAGACCCAGTACTTC. This chain joins TRBV29-1 and TRBJ2-5; no clear D gene. Germline CDR1 reads SQVTM; CDR2 reads ANQGSEA. V lost 4 bases to trimming and J lost 5 bases, with 11 bases between them. The CDR3 has 12 amino acids.

This chain links TRBV30 with TRBJ1-6; D unresolved. The germline gives CDR1 GTSNPN, CDR2 SVGIG (reference sequence). There are 8 residues in the CDR3. Trimming cost V 5 bases and J 13 bases, with 3 bases left between them. CDR3 protein: CAWDPLHF. The DNA for the CDR3 is TGTGCCTGGGACCCCCTCCACTTT.

This sequence joins TRBV9 and TRBJ2-5; 7 bases match TRBD2. V shed 0 bases, J shed 0 bases, and the junction held 2 bases outside the gene matches. The CDR3 covers 15 residues. From germline, CDR1 is SGDLS and CDR2 YYNGEE. The CDR3 region is CASSVGSGDQETQYF. The CDR3 DNA reads TGTGCCAGCAGCGTAGGGAGCGGGGACCAAGAGACCCAGTACTTC.

This chain's CDR3 is CASSSALGGQNTEAFF. The CDR3 DNA follows: TGTGCCAGCAGTTCCGCTTTGGGGGGCCAGAACACTGAAGCTTTCTTT. The chain recombines TRBV28 with TRBJ1-1; D might be TRBD1 (6 bases). The CDR3 contains 16 residues. Trimming cost V 4 bases and J 1 base, with 16 bases left between them. In germline, CDR1 is MDHEN, CDR2 SYDVKM.

The rearrangement links TRBV7-9 to TRBJ2-4; 7 bases line up with TRBD2. CDR1 and CDR2 from the germline V gene are SEHNR and FQNEAQ (reference sequence). The CDR3 runs 14 residues. Trimming took 2 bases from V and 7 from J; bases not matched to a gene: 5. The CDR3 protein is CASSLWEGLNIQYF. CDR3 nucleotide sequence: TGTGCCAGCAGCTTATGGGAGGGGCTCAACATTCAGTACTTC.

The chain employs TRBV5-1 and TRBJ2-7, with D perhaps matching TRBD1 (6 bases). The CDR3 contains 12 residues. V was cut by 3 bases and J by 3 bases, with 7 bases left in between. Germline V lookup: CDR1 SGHRS, CDR2 YFSETQ. Here the CDR3 reads CASSSDSYEQYF. The DNA for the CDR3 is TGCGCCAGCAGCTCGGACAGCTACGAGCAGTACTTC.

This clone was seen more than once but under ten times. This chain uses TRBV29-1 with TRBJ2-5, with 10 bases that match TRBD1. With V trimmed by 7 bases and J by 4 bases, 3 bases remained unmatched. This CDR3 is 12 amino acids long. Per the germline V gene, CDR1 is SQVTM and CDR2 is ANQGSEA. DNA for the CDR3: TGCAGCGCCGACAGGGGGCGAGAGACCCAGTACTTC. Protein sequence: CSADRGRETQYF. The full variable domain, rest sourced from reference TRBV29-1 and TRBJ2-5, is SAVISQKPSRDICQRGTSLTIQCQVDSQVTMMFWYRQQPGQSLTLIATANQGSEATYESGFVIDKFPISRPNLTFSTLTVSNMSPEDSSIYLCSADRGRETQYFGPGTRLLVL.

The rearrangement uses TRBV5-1 and TRBJ2-7; D perhaps matches TRBD1 (6 bases). Germline CDR1 reads SGHRS; CDR2 reads YFSETQ. V lost 6 bases and J 2 bases, leaving 15 bases between the germline ends. The CDR3 consists of 14 residues. The CDR3 nucleotides read TGCGCCAGCAACCCGGACAGCATTACCTACGAGCAGTACTTC. Translation gives CASNPDSITYEQYF.

The V gene is TRBV29-1, the J gene TRBJ1-1, with a possible D match to TRBD1 (5 bases). This CDR3 is 15 amino acids long. Germline V gene sequence: CDR1 SQVTM, CDR2 ANQGSEA. V lost 6 bases and J lost 4, with 21 bases in between. The CDR3 loop reads CSVRAGPSGGTEAFF. CDR3 DNA: TGCAGCGTGCGGGCAGGGCCTAGTGGTGGCACTGAAGCTTTCTTT.

Notes on this clone: Other DNA sequences in the sample encode the same CDR3. The J gene is TRBJ2-7, the V gene TRBV29-1; D remains ambiguous. Between the trimmed V and J ends, which lost 0 bases and 6 bases, there was a span of 12 bases. Germline V gene sequence: CDR1 SQVTM, CDR2 ANQGSEA. The CDR3 extends over 13 amino acids. The CDR3 region has the DNA TGCAGCGTTGAAGAGATAGGGCTGGGCGAGCAGTACTTC. Translating gives CSVEEIGLGEQYF.

The CDR3 sequence is CASSFIAGQPQHF. CDR3 DNA sequence: TGTGCCAGCAGCTTTATAGCAGGTCAGCCCCAGCATTTT. V usage is TRBV7-2 and J usage is TRBJ1-5; no reliable D call. Trimming removed 3 bases at V and 6 bases at J, with 9 bases between. The CDR3 runs 13 residues. Germline CDR1 reads SGHTA; CDR2 reads FQGNSA. Supplemented by reference TRBV7-2 and TRBJ1-5, the full variable domain reads GAGVSQSPSNKVTEKGKDVELRCDPISGHTALYWYRQSLGQGLEFLIYFQGNSAPDKSGLPSDRFSAERTGGSVSTLTIQRTQQEDSAVYLCASSFIAGQPQHFGDGTRLSIL.

This clone came up a few times. The chain uses TRBV29-1 and TRBJ1-1; possible D gene TRBD1, 6 bases. V was pared by 6 bases and J by 1 base, with 21 bases between. Germline V gene lookup returns CDR1 SQVTM and CDR2 ANQGSEA. CDR3 size: 16 residues. CDR3 protein: CSVRSTDRIGNTEAFF. The CDR3 region has the DNA TGCAGCGTCCGAAGCACCGACAGGATTGGGAACACTGAAGCTTTCTTT.

V and J are TRBV15 and TRBJ2-1, with 8 bases fitting TRBD2. Germline CDR1 LNHNV, CDR2 YYDKDF (reference sequence). The CDR3 totals 16 residues. J was trimmed by 4 bases and V by 4 bases; bases with no gene match: 9. CDR3 sequence (DNA): TGTGCCACCAGCACCCCCGCTAGCGGGCTTTACAATGAGCAGTTCTTC. As protein: CATSTPASGLYNEQFF.

This clone was recorded a few times. J is TRBJ1-2 and V is TRBV30; a possible D gene is TRBD1 (6 bases). Per the germline V gene, CDR1 is GTSNPN and CDR2 is SVGIG (reference sequence). The CDR3 is 12 amino acids. Deletions cut 8 bases from V and 6 bases from J, with 16 bases between. The CDR3, as DNA: TGTGCCGGGGGTTCGAGGGGGAATGGCTACACCTTC. This sequence encodes CAGGSRGNGYTF.

Comment on this clone: Other DNA sequences within the sample encode an identical CDR3. V and J are TRBV5-1 and TRBJ1-1; D not certain. The CDR3 length is 13 residues. From germline, CDR1 is SGHRS and CDR2 YFSETQ. Trimming removed 0 bases from V and 1 base from J, with 4 bases in between. The CDR3 DNA sequence: TGCGCCAGCAGCTTGGCAGAGAACACTGAAGCTTTCTTT. It translates to CASSLAENTEAFF.

J is TRBJ2-1 and V is TRBV29-1; 15 bases fit TRBD2. CDR1 and CDR2 from the germline V gene are SQVTM and ANQGSEA. V dropped 7 bases and J dropped 8; count of bases not matched to a gene: 9. The CDR3 covers 15 residues. The CDR3 DNA follows: TGCAGCGCCAGGACTAGCGGGGGGGCAAGAGATGAGCAGTTCTTC. Amino acid sequence: CSARTSGGARDEQFF.

This clone was counted between two and nine times. In the same sample, other DNA sequences code for this CDR3. V is TRBV25-1 and J is TRBJ1-1, with D hard to call. CDR3 length: 14 amino acids. Germline V lookup: CDR1 MGHDK, CDR2 SYGVNS. Deletions cut 4 bases from V and 0 bases from J, with 9 bases between. CDR3 amino acids: CASSVGKMNTEAFF. The CDR3 nucleotides read TGTGCCAGCAGTGTTGGGAAGATGAACACTGAAGCTTTCTTT.

The gene calls are TRBV30 and TRBJ2-6; 8 nucleotides match TRBD2. The germline V gene encodes CDR1 GTSNPN and CDR2 SVGIG (reference sequence). There are 16 residues in the CDR3. The CDR3 loop is CAHSGVVKTGANVLTF. CDR3 coding DNA: TGTGCTCATAGCGGGGTAGTAAAAACTGGGGCCAACGTCCTGACTTTC. Full variable domain (remainder filled in from reference TRBV30 and TRBJ2-6): SQTIHQWPATLVQPVGSPLSLECTVEGTSNPNLYWYRQAAGRGLQLLFYSVGIGQISSEVPQNLSASRPQDRQFILSSKKLLLSDSGFYLCAHSGVVKTGANVLTFGAGSRLTVL.

In this sample, this clone turned up a few times. Other DNA sequences of this sample code for an identical CDR3. V and J are TRBV11-3 and TRBJ1-5, with a tentative D call TRBD1 (6 bases). CDR1 SGHNT and CDR2 YENEEA come from the germline V gene. Trimming left V 6 bases short and J 7 bases short, with 10 bases between. The CDR3 has 12 amino acids. For the CDR3, the DNA is TGTGCCAGCAGTCATGGGGGCCAGCCCCAGCATTTT. Translated: CASSHGGQPQHF. The complete variable domain, with remaining parts taken from reference TRBV11-3 and TRBJ1-5, reads EAGVVQSPRYKIIEKKQPVAFWCNPISGHNTLYWYLQNLGQGPELLIRYENEEAVDDSQLPKDRFSAERLKGVDSTLKIQPAELGDSAVYLCASSHGGQPQHFGDGTRLSIL.

V usage is TRBV10-3 and J usage is TRBJ1-2, with D unclear. CDR1 is ENHRY, CDR2 SYGVKD, per germline. This CDR3 spans 13 amino acids. Trimming removed 4 bases from V and 10 bases from J, with 16 bases in between. DNA of the CDR3: TGTGCCATCAGTGGGGGAGATTTCGATGACTACACCTTC. Residues: CAISGGDFDDYTF.

This clone was seen just once. V is TRBV18 and J is TRBJ1-2; D possibly corresponds to TRBD1 (5 bases). Trimming stripped 3 bases from V and 5 bases from J, with 10 bases between. The germline gives CDR1 KGHSH, CDR2 LQKENI. CDR3 size: 13 residues. CDR3: CASSPATAYGYTF. The DNA for the CDR3 is TGTGCCAGCTCACCGGCGACAGCTTATGGCTACACCTTC. Complete variable domain (other parts from reference TRBV18 and TRBJ1-2): NAGVMQNPRHLVRRRGQEARLRCSPMKGHSHVYWYRQLPEEGLKFMVYLQKENIIDESGMPKERFSAEFPKEGPSILRIQQVVRGDSAAYFCASSPATAYGYTFGSGTRLTVV.

CDR3 region: CASKQAGQYNSPLHF. CDR3 nucleotides: TGTGCCTCCAAACAGGCGGGCCAGTATAATTCACCCCTCCACTTT. The chain uses TRBV30 and TRBJ1-6; the D gene is possibly TRBD1 (5 bases). Looked up from germline, CDR1 is GTSNPN and CDR2 is SVGIG (reference sequence). The CDR3 has 15 amino acids. V was clipped by 7 bases and J by 4 bases, with 17 bases between them.